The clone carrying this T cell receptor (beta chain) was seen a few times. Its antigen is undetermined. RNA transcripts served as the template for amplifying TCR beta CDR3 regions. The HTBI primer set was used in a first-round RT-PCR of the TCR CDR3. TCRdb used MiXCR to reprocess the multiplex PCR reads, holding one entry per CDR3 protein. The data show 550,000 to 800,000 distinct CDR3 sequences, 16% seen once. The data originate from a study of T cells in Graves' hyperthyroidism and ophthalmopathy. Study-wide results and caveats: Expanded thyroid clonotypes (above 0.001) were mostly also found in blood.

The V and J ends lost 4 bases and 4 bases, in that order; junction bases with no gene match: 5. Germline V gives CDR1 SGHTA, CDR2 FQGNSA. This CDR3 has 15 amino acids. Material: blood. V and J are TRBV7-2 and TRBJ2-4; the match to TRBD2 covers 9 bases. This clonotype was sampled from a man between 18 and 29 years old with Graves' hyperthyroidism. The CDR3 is CASSYHSGSKNIQYF. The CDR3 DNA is TGTGCCAGCAGCTACCATAGCGGGAGTAAAAACATTCAGTACTTC.